This entry describes one T cell receptor beta chain. This clonotype was recorded a few times. The antigen it recognizes is unknown. No much larger clone is present one base from it, and per-base qualities are unavailable. This specimen belongs to a study of response to subunit inactivated influenza vaccine (dated by TCRdb to the late 2010s). With respect to the entire study: The study used deep quantitative T cell receptor repertoire profiling to track responses to a trivalent subunit inactivated influenza vaccine.

Receptor amplification or capture employed RT-PCR. These reads were obtained on an Illumina HiSeq 2500. The public reads were reanalyzed by TCRdb: fastp trimming at Q25, MiXCR alignment, in-frame beta chains only. CDR3 protein duplicates are merged, each entry listing the most common genes and DNA. Across this sample there are hundreds of thousands of distinct CDR3 sequences, with around 8% seen only once. In total, the top ten clones hold roughly 13% of the sample. What the authors observed across the whole study: According to the authors, only a limited number of new T cells may be recruited by each seasonal influenza vaccination.

The germline V gene gives CDR1 as SGHRS and CDR2 as YFSETQ. The cysteine opens and the phenylalanine closes a CDR3 of 15 amino acids. The read is trimmed to its CDR3 DNA, 45 bases read in frame from base 1. V is clipped by 0 bases and J by 7 bases, and the sequence between their germline boundaries is 11 bases long. This receptor chain uses TRBV5-1 and TRBJ1-6; the D gene identity is not certain. This clonotype was sampled from a man between 50 and 75 years old who received an inactivated influenza vaccine. Donor details come from another sample of the same person, matched by shared clones. The material sequenced was PBMCs from blood, taken around 2 years after vaccination. At the DNA level, the sequence is TGCGCCAGCAGCTTGGCCACCCCGCGGAATTCACCCCTCCACTTT. Protein translation: CASSLATPRNSPLHF.